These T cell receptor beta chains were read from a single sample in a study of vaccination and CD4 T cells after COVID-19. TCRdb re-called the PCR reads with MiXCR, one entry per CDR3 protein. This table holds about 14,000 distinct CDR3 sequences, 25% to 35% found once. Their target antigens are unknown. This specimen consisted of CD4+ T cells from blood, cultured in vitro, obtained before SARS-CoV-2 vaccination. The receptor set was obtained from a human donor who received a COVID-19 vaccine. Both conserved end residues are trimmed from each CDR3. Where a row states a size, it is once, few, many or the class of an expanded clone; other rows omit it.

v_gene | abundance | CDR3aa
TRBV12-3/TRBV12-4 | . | ASSLGLGAEQY
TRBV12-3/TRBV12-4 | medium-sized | ASSLVARSSGNTIY
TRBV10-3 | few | AISESTGGTQAF
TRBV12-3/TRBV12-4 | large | ASSSHDRGGNTIY
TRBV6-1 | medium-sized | ASAGTGDQPQH
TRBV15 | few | ASLQGGLAGNEQF
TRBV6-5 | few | ASSYSRGMETQY
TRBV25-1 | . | ASSEHSPNEQF
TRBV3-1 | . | ASSQEAEAF
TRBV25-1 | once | ASSEYTTNEKLF
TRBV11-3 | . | ASSSTGTVNNYGYT
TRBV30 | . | AWSPTGRRSYNEQF
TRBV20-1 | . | SAISGTSGGEQF
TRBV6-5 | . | ASSYPTDTRETQY
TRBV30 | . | AWNRGGDTGELF
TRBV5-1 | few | ASSLRVRDGYT
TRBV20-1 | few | SAREGALINEQF
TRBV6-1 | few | ASSLDPGMGTQY
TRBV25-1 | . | ASSGWTGGLAGGLNEQF
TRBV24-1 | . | ATALGGTDLSYEQY
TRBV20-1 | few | SARVAASGGTDTQY
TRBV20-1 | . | SASGPGNTEAF
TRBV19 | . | ASSIRDRPAYEQY
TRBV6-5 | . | ASSYYGGPLPHEQF